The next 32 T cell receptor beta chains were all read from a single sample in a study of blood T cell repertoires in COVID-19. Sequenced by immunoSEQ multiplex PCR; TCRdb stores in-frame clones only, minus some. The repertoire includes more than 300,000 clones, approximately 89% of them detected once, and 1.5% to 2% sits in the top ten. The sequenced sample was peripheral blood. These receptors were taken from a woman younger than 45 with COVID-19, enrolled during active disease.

DNA of the CDR3: TGCGCCAGCAGCCTTTCCCCCTGGCTGAATGGCTACACCTTC. Its translation is CASSLSPWLNGYTF. The V gene is TRBV4-3, the J gene TRBJ1-2; D ambiguous. In germline, CDR1 is LGHNA, CDR2 YSLEER. This CDR3 is built from 14 residues. Between the trimmed V and J ends, which lost 4 bases and 6 bases, there was a span of 15 bases.

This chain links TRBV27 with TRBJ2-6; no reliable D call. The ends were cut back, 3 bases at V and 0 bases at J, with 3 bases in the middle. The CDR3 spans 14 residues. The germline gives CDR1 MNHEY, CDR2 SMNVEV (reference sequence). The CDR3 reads CASSFNSGANVLTF. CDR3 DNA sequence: TGTGCCAGCAGTTTTAACTCTGGGGCCAACGTCCTGACTTTC.

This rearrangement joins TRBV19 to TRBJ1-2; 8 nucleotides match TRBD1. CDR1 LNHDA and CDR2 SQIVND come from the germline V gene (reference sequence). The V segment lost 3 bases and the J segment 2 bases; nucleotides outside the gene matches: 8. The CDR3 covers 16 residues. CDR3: CASSILGTGGNYGYTF. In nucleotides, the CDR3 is TGTGCCAGTAGTATTCTGGGAACAGGGGGGAACTATGGCTACACCTTC.

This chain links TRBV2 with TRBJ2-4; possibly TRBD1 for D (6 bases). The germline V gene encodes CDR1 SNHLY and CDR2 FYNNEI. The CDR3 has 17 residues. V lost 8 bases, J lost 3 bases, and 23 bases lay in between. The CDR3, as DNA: TGTGCCAGCCTCGGGTCCGGGGCTCAGGGGAGCAAAAACATTCAGTACTTC. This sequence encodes CASLGSGAQGSKNIQYF.

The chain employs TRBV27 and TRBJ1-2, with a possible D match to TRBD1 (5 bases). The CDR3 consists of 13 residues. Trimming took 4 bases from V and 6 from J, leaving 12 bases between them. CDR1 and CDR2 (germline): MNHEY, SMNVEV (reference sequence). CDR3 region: CASSSLGEDGYTF. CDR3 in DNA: TGTGCCAGCAGTTCATTAGGGGAGGATGGCTACACCTTC.

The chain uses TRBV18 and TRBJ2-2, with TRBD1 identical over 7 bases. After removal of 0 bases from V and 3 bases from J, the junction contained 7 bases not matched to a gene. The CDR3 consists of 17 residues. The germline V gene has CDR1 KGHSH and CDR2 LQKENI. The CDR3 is CASSPPGGVLDTGELFF. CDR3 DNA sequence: TGTGCCAGCTCACCACCAGGGGGCGTCTTGGACACCGGGGAGCTGTTTTTT.

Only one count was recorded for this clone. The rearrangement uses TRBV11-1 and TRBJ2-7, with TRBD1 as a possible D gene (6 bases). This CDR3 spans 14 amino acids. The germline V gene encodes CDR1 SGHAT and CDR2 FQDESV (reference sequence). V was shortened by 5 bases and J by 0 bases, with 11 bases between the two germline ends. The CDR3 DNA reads TGTGCCAGCAGCCAGCGACAGGCCTCCTACGAGCAGTACTTC. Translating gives CASSQRQASYEQYF.

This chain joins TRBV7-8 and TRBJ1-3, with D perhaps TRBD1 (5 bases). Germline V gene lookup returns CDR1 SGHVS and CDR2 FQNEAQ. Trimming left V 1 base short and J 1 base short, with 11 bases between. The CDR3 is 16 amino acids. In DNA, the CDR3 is TGTGCCAGCAGCTTAGGGTTGGGGCGTTCTGGAAACACCATATATTTT. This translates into CASSLGLGRSGNTIYF. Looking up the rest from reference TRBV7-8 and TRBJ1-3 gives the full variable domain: GAGVSQSPRYKVAKRGQDVALRCDPISGHVSLFWYQQALGQGPEFLTYFQNEAQLDKSGLPSDRFFAERPEGSVSTLKIQRTQQEDSAVYLCASSLGLGRSGNTIYFGEGSWLTVV.

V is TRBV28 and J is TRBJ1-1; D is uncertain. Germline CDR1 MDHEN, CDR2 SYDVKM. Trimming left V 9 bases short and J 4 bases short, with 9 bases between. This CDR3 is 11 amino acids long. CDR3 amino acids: CASLSGTEAFF. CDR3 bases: TGTGCCAGTCTTAGTGGCACTGAAGCTTTCTTT.

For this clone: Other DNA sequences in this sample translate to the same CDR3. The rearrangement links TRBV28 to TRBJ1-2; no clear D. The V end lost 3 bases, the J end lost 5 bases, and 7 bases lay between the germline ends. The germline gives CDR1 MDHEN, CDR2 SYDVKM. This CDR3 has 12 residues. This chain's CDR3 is CASSLSRYGYTF. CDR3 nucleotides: TGTGCCAGCAGTTTGAGCCGATATGGCTACACCTTC.

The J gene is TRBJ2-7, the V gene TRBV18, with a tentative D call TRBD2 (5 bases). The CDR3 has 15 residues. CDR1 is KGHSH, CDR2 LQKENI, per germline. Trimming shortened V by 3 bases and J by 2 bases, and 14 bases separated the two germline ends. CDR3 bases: TGTGCCAGCTCACCCCCCGGACTTTCTGCCTACGAGCAGTACTTC. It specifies CASSPPGLSAYEQYF.

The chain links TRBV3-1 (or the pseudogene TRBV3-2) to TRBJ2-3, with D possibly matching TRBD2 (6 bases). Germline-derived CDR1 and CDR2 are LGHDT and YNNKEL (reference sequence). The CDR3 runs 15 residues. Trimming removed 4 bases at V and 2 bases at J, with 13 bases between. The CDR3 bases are TGTGCCAGCAGCCGGGCCGGGGGATCCACAGATACGCAGTATTTT. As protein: CASSRAGGSTDTQYF.

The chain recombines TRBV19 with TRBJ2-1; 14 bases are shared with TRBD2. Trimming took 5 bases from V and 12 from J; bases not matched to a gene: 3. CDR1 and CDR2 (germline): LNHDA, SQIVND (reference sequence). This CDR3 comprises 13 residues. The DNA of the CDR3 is TGTGCCAGTAGTCTCGGGACTAGCGGGGGGCAGTTCTTC. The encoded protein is CASSLGTSGGQFF.

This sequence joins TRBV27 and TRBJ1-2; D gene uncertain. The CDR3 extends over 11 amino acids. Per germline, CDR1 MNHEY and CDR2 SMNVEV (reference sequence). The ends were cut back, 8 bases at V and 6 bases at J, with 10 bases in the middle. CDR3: CASGERDGYTF. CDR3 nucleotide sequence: TGTGCCAGCGGGGAGAGGGATGGCTACACCTTC.

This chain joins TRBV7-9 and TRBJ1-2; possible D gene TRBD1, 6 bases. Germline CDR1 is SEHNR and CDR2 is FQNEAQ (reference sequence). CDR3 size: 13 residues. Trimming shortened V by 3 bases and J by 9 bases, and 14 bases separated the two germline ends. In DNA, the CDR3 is TGTGCCAGCAGCTTGGGACACTCCGAGCGCTACACCTTC. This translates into CASSLGHSERYTF.

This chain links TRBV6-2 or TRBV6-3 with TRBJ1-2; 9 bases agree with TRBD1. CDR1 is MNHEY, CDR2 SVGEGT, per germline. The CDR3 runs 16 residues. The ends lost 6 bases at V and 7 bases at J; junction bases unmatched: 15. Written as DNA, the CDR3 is TGTGCCAGCAGCCTACTAATCCGGACAGGGGAAAGTGGCTACACCTTC. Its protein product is CASSLLIRTGESGYTF.

The CDR3 DNA is TGTGCCAGCAGCCAAGAAGGGGCGTCTGGAAACACCATATATTTT. This gives the protein CASSQEGASGNTIYF. The chain uses TRBV4-2 and TRBJ1-3; a possible D gene is TRBD1 (5 bases). In germline, CDR1 is LGHNA, CDR2 YNFKEQ. Trimming cost V 0 bases and J 1 base, with 7 bases left between them. CDR3 size: 15 residues.

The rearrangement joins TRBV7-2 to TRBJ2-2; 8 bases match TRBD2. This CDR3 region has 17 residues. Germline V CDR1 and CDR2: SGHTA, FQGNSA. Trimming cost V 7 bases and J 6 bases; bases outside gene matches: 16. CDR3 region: CASTRNAAGVGAGELFF. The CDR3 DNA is TGTGCCAGCACCCGGAATGCAGCGGGGGTCGGGGCCGGGGAGCTGTTTTTT.

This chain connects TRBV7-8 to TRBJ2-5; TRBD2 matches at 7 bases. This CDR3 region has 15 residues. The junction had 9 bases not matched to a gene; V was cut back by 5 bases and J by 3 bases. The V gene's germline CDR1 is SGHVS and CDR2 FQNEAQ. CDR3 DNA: TGTGCCAGCAGCAACCCGTGGCTAGCGGAAGAGACCCAGTACTTC. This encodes CASSNPWLAEETQYF.

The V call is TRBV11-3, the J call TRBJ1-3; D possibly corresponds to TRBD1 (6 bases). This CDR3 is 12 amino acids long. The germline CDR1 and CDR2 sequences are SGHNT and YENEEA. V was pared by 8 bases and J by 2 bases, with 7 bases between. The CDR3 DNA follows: TGTGCCAGCGGACAGCCTGGAAACACCATATATTTT. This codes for CASGQPGNTIYF.

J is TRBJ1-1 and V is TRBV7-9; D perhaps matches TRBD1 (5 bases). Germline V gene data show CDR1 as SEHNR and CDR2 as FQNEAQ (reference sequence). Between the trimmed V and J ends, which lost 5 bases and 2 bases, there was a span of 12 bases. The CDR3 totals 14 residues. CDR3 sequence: CASSPWGVNTEAFF. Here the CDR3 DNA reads TGTGCCAGCAGCCCGTGGGGCGTTAACACTGAAGCTTTCTTT.

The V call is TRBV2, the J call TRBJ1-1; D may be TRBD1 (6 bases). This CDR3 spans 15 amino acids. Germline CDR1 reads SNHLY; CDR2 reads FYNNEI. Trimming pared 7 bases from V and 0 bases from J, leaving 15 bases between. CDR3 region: CASTRWGGMNTEAFF. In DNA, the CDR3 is TGTGCCAGCACCAGGTGGGGGGGCATGAACACTGAAGCTTTCTTT.

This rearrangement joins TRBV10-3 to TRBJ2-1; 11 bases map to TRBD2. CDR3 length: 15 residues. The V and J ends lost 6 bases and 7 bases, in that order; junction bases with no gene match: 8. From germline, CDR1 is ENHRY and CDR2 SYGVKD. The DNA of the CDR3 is TGTGCCATCAGCTTTAGCGGGGGGGCGCTTAATGAGCAGTTCTTC. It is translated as CAISFSGGALNEQFF.

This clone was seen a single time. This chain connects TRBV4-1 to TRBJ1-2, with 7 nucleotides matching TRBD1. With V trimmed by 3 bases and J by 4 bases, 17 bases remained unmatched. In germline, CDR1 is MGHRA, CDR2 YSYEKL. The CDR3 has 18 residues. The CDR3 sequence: CASSQSPHSGTASYGYTF. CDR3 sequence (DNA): TGCGCCAGCAGCCAGAGCCCGCACTCCGGGACAGCCAGCTATGGCTACACCTTC.

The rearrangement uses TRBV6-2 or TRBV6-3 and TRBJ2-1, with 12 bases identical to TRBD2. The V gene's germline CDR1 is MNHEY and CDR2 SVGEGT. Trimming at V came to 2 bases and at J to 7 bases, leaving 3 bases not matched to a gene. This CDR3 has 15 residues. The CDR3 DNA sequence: TGTGCCAGCAGTTACCTAGCGGGGGGGCGAAATGAGCAGTTCTTC. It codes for CASSYLAGGRNEQFF.

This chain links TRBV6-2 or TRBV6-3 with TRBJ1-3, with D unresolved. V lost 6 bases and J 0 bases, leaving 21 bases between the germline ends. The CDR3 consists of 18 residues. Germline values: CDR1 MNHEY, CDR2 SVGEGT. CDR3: CASSSSAFAAFSGNTIYF. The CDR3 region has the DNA TGTGCCAGCAGCTCCTCAGCCTTTGCGGCCTTCTCTGGAAACACCATATATTTT.

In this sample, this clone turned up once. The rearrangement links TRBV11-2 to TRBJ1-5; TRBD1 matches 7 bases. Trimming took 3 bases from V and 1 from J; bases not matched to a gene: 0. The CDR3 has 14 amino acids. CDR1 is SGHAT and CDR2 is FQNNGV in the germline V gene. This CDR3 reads CASSLDRSNQPQHF. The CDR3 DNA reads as TGTGCCAGCAGCTTGGACAGGAGCAATCAGCCCCAGCATTTT.

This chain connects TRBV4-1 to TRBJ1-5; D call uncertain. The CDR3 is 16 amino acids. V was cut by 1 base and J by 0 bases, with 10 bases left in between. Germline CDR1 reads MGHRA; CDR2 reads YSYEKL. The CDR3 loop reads CASSQALGYSNQPQHF. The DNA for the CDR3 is TGCGCCAGCAGCCAAGCTCTAGGATATAGCAATCAGCCCCAGCATTTT.

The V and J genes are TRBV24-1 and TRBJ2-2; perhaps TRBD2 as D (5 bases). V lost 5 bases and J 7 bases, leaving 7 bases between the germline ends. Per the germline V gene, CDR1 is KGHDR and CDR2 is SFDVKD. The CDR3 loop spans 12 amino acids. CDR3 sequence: CATSVEDGELFF. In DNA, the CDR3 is TGTGCCACCAGTGTGGAGGACGGGGAGCTGTTTTTT.

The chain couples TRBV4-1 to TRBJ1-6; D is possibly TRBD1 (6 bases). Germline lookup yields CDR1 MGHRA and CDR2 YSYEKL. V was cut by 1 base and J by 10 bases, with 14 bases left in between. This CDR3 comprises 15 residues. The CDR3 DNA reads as TGCGCCAGCAGCCAAGTAAGAACAGGGATGTCACCCCTCCACTTT. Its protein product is CASSQVRTGMSPLHF.

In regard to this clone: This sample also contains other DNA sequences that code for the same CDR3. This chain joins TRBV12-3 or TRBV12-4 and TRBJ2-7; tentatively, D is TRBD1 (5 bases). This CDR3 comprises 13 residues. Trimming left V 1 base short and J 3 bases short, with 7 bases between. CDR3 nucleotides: TGTGCCAGCAGTTTAGGGCAGGGCTACGAGCAGTACTTC. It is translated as CASSLGQGYEQYF.

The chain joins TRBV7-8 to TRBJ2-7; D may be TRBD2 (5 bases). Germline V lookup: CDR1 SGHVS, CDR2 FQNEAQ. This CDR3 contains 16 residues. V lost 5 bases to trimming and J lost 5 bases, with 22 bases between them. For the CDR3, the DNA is TGTGCCAGCAGCCCACGACATCGGGGTAAAGGTCACGAGCAGTACTTC. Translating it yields CASSPRHRGKGHEQYF.